This T cell receptor (beta chain) was sequenced in a study of CD8+ T cells in alopecia areata. General study points: Clonality was higher in lesional than normal scalp, especially in alopecia totalis/universalis.

Documented treatment: oral pan-JAK inhibitor, 5-10 mg twice daily. In alopecia areata patients, both lesional scalp punch biopsies and peripheral blood were collected. As the sequencing template, cDNA was produced by extracting RNA and reverse transcribing it. Repertoires were generated with immunoSEQ multiplex PCR, while TCRdb's copy carries only in-frame clones and drops some. Of 35,000 to 45,000 clones listed, about nine tenths were seen once; the top ten hold 15% to 20%. Worth noting for this clone: Its antigen is currently unknown.

The germline V gene has CDR1 ENHRY and CDR2 SYGVKD. J was trimmed by 0 bases and V by 0 bases; bases with no gene match: 5. This CDR3 is built from 16 residues. The sequence was collected from a human donor with alopecia areata. The chain employs TRBV10-3 and TRBJ2-7, with 7 bases matching TRBD1. The source material was CD8+ T cells sorted from blood, sampled at week 24, from a patient treated with tofacitinib. In DNA, the CDR3 is TGTGCCATCAGTGAGTCACCAGACAGGGTCTCCTACGAGCAGTACTTC. Its protein is CAISESPDRVSYEQYF.